This T cell receptor (beta chain) was identified during a study of cytomegalovirus exposure and HLA in healthy donors. Overall study findings and caveats: The study flagged around 160 TCR beta chains as cytomegalovirus-associated. Within an earlier analysis, most TCR beta V segments proved productive either about 87% or about 30% of the time. The authors excluded some V segments, including TRBV6-2 and TRBV6-3, as indistinguishable.

PCR involved 60 Vbeta and 13 Jbeta primers. Only in-frame clones appear in the TCRdb table, and some are missing; sequencing was by immunoSEQ multiplex PCR. This sample yields approximately 190,000 clones, of which 77% are seen a single time; roughly 2.1% belongs to the top ten. The CDR3 has 15 amino acids. V gave up 4 bases and J gave up 2 bases; unmatched junction bases: 5. The germline gives CDR1 MDHEN, CDR2 SYDVKM. As regards this clone: Antigen specificity is unknown.

Sequenced input: PBMCs. This chain connects TRBV28 to TRBJ2-7; 10 nucleotides align to TRBD1. This clonotype was sampled from a woman younger than 45 in good health and CMV-seropositive. The CDR3 DNA reads as TGTGCCAGCAGTTCCCCGGGACAGGGGCCCTACGAGCAGTACTTC. Its protein is CASSSPGQGPYEQYF.